This T cell receptor (beta chain) appears in the sequencing data of a study of shared clonotypes between healthy human individuals. The repertoire was sequenced with immunoSEQ multiplex PCR; TCRdb's copy has only in-frame clones and lacks some. The repertoire includes about half a million clones, roughly 80% of them detected once, and roughly 13% sits in the top ten. Sequenced: PBMCs. The source is a woman aged 40-49 years in good health. Some clones in this sample may be carry-over from other donors' samples.

CDR3 nucleotide sequence: TGTGCCAGCAGCGCCCGTAGACAGGGAGAAATCTACGAGCAGTACTTC. Its protein product is CASSARRQGEIYEQYF. This rearrangement joins TRBV9 to TRBJ2-7; TRBD1 matches 7 bases. V dropped 3 bases and J dropped 3; count of bases not matched to a gene: 12. Germline V gene data show CDR1 as SGDLS and CDR2 as YYNGEE. The CDR3 length is 16 residues.